This TCR beta chain comes out of a study of cytomegalovirus exposure and HLA in healthy donors. CDR3 size: 15 residues. Trimming took off 2 bases at V and 1 base at J, with 11 bases between the two ends. Germline V gives CDR1 MNHEY, CDR2 SVGAGI. Points from the study as a whole: Later on, an analysis found that several of the most significant clusters appeared to be linked to common viral pathogens, which included parvovirus B19.

Comments on this clone: Its antigen remains unknown.

PCR was performed using 60 Vbeta and 13 Jbeta primers. The data were produced by immunoSEQ multiplex PCR, yet TCRdb's version contains in-frame clones alone and is incomplete. The repertoire holds 170,000 or so clones, with about 80% as singletons. The clonotype comes from a man younger than 45 in good health and CMV-seropositive. The sequencing input was PBMCs. The chain is built from TRBV6-5 and TRBJ2-5; D perhaps matches TRBD2 (6 bases). CDR3 loop: CASSYEGGAQETQYF. CDR3 DNA: TGTGCCAGCAGTTACGAGGGCGGGGCCCAAGAGACCCAGTACTTC.